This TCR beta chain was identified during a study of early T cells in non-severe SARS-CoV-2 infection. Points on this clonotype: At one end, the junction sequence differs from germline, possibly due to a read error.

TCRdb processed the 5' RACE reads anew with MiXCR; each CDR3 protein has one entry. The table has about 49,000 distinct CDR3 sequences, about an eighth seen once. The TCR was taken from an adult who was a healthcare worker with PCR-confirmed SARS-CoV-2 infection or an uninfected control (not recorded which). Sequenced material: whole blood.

The CDR3 sequence: CASSLGTGNTGELFF. The CDR3 DNA reads as TGTGCTAGCAGCTTAGGGACGGGTAACACCGGGGAGCTGTTTTTT. The genes are TRBV7-7 and TRBJ2-2; D could derive from TRBD1 or TRBD2 (5 bases each). The CDR3 covers 15 residues. Germline V CDR1 and CDR2: SSHAT, FNYEAQ (reference sequence).